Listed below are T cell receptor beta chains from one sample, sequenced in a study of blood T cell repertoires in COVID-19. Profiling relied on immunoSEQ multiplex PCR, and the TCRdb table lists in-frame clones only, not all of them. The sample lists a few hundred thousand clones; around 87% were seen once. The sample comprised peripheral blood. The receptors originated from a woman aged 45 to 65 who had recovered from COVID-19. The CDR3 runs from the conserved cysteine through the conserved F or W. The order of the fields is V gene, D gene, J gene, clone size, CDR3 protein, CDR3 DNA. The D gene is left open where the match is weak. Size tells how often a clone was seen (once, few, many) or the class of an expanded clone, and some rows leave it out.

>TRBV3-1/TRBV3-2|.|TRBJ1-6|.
CASSQVSSSYNSPLHF
TGTGCCAGCAGCCAAGTTTCGAGCTCCTATAATTCACCCCTCCACTTT
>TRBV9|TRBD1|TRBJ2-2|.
CASSVTGQGTGELFF
TGTGCCAGCAGCGTGACAGGGCAGGGCACCGGGGAGCTGTTTTTT
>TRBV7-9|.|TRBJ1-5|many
CASSTGLSNQPQHF
TGTGCCAGCAGCACAGGGTTAAGCAATCAGCCCCAGCATTTT
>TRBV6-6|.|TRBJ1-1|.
CASSWGGGRNTEAFF
TGTGCCAGCAGTTGGGGGGGTGGGAGGAACACTGAAGCTTTCTTT
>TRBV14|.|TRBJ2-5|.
CASSQGAVAISVETQYF
TGTGCCAGCAGCCAAGGTGCCGTAGCCATCAGCGTGGAGACCCAGTACTTC
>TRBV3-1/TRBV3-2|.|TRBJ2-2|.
CASSQLHRAAGELFF
TGTGCCAGCAGCCAATTACACAGGGCGGCCGGGGAGCTGTTTTTT
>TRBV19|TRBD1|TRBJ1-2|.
CASSPQTGRNYGYTF
TGTGCCAGTAGCCCCCAGACAGGGCGTAACTATGGCTACACCTTC
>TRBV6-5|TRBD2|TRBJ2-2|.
CASSPGGGGELFF
TGTGCCAGCAGTCCCGGGGGGGGAGGGGAGCTGTTTTTT
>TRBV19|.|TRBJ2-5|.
CASSPGVVQETQYF
TGTGCCAGTAGTCCGGGAGTTGTCCAAGAGACCCAGTACTTC
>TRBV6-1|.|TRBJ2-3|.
CASSEVAGAPTDTQYF
TGTGCCAGCAGTGAAGTCGCGGGGGCTCCCACAGATACGCAGTATTTT
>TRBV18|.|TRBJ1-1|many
CASSPGQMNTEAFF
TGTGCCAGCTCACCCGGACAGATGAACACTGAAGCTTTCTTT
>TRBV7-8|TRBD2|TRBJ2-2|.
CASSSRGLAGLTGELFF
TGTGCCAGCAGCTCCCGGGGGCTAGCGGGCTTAACCGGGGAGCTGTTTTTT
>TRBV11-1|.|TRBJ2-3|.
CASSLFQSDGAQYF
TGTGCCAGCAGCTTATTTCAGTCGGACGGGGCGCAGTATTTT
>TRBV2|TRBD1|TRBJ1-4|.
CASSGQGYEKLFF
TGTGCCAGCAGTGGACAGGGTTATGAAAAACTGTTTTTT
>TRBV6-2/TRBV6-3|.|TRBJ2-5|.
CASSYGLQGRETQYF
TGTGCCAGCAGTTACGGGTTGCAGGGGAGAGAGACCCAGTACTTC
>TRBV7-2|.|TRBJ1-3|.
CASSLVPGGTIYF
TGTGCCAGCAGCTTAGTCCCCGGGGGCACCATATATTTT
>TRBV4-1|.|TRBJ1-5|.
CASSQEGTGMQPQHF
TGCGCCAGCAGCCAAGAAGGTACAGGGATGCAGCCCCAGCATTTT
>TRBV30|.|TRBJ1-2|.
CAWSVLPDSYTF
TGTGCCTGGAGTGTCCTACCCGACTCCTACACCTTC
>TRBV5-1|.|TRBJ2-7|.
CASSLGVRVGSYEQYF
TGCGCCAGCAGCTTGGGCGTGAGGGTAGGGTCCTACGAGCAGTACTTC
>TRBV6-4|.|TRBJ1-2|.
CASSDSAGRYGYTF
TGTGCCAGCAGTGACTCAGCAGGGCGCTATGGCTACACCTTC
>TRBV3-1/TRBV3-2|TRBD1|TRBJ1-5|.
CASSQGTGKQGQPQHF
TGTGCCAGCAGCCAAGGGACAGGGAAACAGGGGCAGCCCCAGCATTTT
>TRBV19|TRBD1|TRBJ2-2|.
CASSPQTGGGSRELFF
TGTGCCAGTAGTCCCCAGACAGGGGGCGGTTCTCGGGAGCTGTTTTTT
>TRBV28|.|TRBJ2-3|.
CASSPPQTGTQYF
TGTGCCAGCAGCCCTCCGCAGACGGGGACGCAGTATTTT
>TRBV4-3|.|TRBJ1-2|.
CASSQPGGDGYTF
TGCGCCAGCAGCCAACCGGGAGGGGATGGCTACACCTTC
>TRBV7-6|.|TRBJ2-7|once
CASSLGRFYEQYF
TGTGCCAGCAGCTTAGGCCGGTTCTACGAGCAGTACTTC
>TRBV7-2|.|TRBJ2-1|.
CASSSDTTYNEQFF
TGTGCCAGCAGTTCCGACACAACCTACAATGAGCAGTTCTTC
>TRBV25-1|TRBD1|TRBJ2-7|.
CASSEIGRGLYEQYF
TGTGCCAGCAGTGAGATTGGCAGGGGGCTCTACGAGCAGTACTTC
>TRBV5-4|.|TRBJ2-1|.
CASSGAPAGGFNEQFF
TGTGCCAGCAGCGGGGCTCCCGCAGGGGGGTTCAATGAGCAGTTCTTC
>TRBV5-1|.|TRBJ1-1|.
CASSLMASPNTEAFF
TGCGCCAGCAGCTTGATGGCCTCTCCGAACACTGAAGCTTTCTTT
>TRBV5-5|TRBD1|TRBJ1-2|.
CASSPDTGQGFYGYTF
TGTGCCAGCAGCCCGGACACGGGACAGGGATTCTATGGCTACACCTTC
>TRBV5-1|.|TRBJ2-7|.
CASSLDRAYEQYF
TGCGCCAGCAGCTTGGACAGGGCTTACGAGCAGTACTTC
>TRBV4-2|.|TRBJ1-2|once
CASSQVGANYGYTF
TGTGCCAGCAGCCAAGTCGGGGCTAACTATGGCTACACCTTC
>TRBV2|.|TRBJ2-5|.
CASNREGMTQYF
TGTGCCAGCAACAGGGAGGGTATGACCCAGTACTTC
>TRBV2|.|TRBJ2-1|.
CASTQDSSYNEQFF
TGTGCCAGCACCCAGGACAGCTCCTACAATGAGCAGTTCTTC
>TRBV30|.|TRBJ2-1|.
CAWSRQGHEQFF
TGTGCCTGGAGTAGGCAGGGCCATGAGCAGTTCTTC
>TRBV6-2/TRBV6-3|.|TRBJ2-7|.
CASSLGGEQYF
TGTGCCAGCAGTCTAGGGGGCGAGCAGTACTTC
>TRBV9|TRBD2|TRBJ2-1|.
CASSERGVVYNEQFF
TGTGCCAGCTCCGAGCGGGGGGTCGTTTACAATGAGCAGTTCTTC
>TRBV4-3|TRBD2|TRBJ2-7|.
CASSQSSGTSGEQYF
TGCGCCAGCAGCCAATCCTCCGGGACTAGCGGGGAGCAGTACTTC
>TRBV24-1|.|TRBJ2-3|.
CATSDLRLAGDTQYF
TGTGCCACCAGTGATTTGAGGCTAGCAGGTGATACGCAGTATTTT
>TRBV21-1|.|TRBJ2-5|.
CASSFRREGLAGANREIQETQYF
TGTGCCAGCAGCTTTCGCCGAGAGGGACTAGCGGGGGCTAACCGTGAAATACAAGAGACCCAGTACTTC
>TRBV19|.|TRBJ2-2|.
CASSIVEGAHGELFF
TGTGCCAGTAGTATAGTCGAGGGAGCCCACGGGGAGCTGTTTTTT
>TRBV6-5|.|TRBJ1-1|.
CASSQLRVNTEAFF
TGTGCCAGCAGTCAATTGAGGGTGAACACTGAAGCTTTCTTT
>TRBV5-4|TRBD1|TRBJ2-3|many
CASSQPGTGGRDTQYF
TGTGCCAGCAGCCAACCCGGGACAGGGGGCCGGGATACGCAGTATTTT